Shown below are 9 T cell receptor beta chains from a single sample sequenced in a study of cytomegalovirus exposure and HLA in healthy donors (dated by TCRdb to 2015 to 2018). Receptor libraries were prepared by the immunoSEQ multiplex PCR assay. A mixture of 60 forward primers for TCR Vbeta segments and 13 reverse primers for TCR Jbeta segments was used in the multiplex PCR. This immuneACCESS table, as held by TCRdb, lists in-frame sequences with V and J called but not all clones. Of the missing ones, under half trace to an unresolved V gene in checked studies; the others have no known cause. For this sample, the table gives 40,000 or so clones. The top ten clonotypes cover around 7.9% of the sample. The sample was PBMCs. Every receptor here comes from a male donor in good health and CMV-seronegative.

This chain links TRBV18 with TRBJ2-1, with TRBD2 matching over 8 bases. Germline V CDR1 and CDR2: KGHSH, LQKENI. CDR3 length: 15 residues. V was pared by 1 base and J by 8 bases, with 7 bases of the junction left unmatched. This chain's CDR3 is CASSPRSGSTYEQFF. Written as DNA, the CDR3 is TGTGCCAGCTCACCACGGAGCGGGAGTACCTATGAGCAGTTCTTC.

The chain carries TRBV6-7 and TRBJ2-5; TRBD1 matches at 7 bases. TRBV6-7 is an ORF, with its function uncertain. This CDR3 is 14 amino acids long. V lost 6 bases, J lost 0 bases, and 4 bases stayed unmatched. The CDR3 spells CASRPDRDQETQYF. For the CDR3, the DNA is TGTGCCAGCAGACCAGACAGGGACCAAGAGACCCAGTACTTC.

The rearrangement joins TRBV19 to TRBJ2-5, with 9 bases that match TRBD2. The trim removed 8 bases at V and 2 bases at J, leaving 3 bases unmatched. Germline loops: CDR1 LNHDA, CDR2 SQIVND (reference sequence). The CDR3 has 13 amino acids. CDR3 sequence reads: CASHGLAQETQYF. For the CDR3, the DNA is TGTGCCAGTCACGGACTAGCGCAAGAGACCCAGTACTTC.

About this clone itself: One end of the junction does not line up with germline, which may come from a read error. In DNA, the CDR3 is TGTGCCAGCAGAGAAGGTGGGAGGGCCCTGGCAGATACGCAGTATTTT. Encoded protein: CASREGGRALADTQYF. This sequence joins TRBV2 and TRBJ2-3; TRBD2 aligns across 7 bases. The CDR3 runs to 16 residues. CDR1 and CDR2 from the germline V gene are SNHLY and FYNNEI.

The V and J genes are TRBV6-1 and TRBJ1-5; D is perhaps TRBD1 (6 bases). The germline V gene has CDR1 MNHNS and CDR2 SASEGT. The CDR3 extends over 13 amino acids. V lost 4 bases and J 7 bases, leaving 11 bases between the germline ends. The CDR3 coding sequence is TGTGCCAGCAGTGGGGGGCCGTCCCAGCCCCAGCATTTT. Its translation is CASSGGPSQPQHF.

CDR3 DNA: TGTGCCAGCAGTGAACTCGCGGGAGCCTCCTACGAGCAGTACTTC. This codes for CASSELAGASYEQYF. V usage is TRBV6-1 and J usage is TRBJ2-7; TRBD2 agrees at 7 bases. Trimming at V came to 2 bases and at J to 0 bases, leaving 4 bases not matched to a gene. Germline V gene sequence: CDR1 MNHNS, CDR2 SASEGT. The CDR3 covers 15 residues.

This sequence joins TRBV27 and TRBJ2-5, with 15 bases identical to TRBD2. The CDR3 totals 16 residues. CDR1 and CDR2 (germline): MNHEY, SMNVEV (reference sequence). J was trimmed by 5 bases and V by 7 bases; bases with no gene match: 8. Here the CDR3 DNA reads TGTGCCAGCACCTCGGGACTAGCGGGAGGAAGGGAGACCCAGTACTTC. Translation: CASTSGLAGGRETQYF.

The CDR3 coding sequence is TGTGCCAGCAGCCCCGATCACGGACTAGCGGGAGACACCGGGGAGCTGTTTTTT. Its translation is CASSPDHGLAGDTGELFF. The V call is TRBV7-9, the J call TRBJ2-2; TRBD2 matches at 13 bases. Germline assignment: CDR1 SEHNR and CDR2 FQNEAQ (reference sequence). This CDR3 is 18 amino acids long. Trimming removed 5 bases from V and 3 bases from J; junction bases left unmatched: 9.

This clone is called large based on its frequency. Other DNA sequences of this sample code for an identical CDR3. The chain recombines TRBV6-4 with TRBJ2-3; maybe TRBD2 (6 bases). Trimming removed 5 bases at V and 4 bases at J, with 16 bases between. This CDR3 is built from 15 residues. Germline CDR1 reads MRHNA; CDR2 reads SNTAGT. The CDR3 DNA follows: TGTGCCAGCAGTCAGGGTAACTCGGGGGCAGATACGCAGTATTTT. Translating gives CASSQGNSGADTQYF.